A selection of T cell receptor beta chains follows, all from one sample in a study of T-cell memory formation after mild COVID-19. TCRdb itself ran the 5' RACE reads through MiXCR, one entry per CDR3 protein. The sample has about 540,000 distinct CDR3 sequences, just over 20% seen once. Sequenced material: PBMCs or a T cell subset sorted from them (not recorded which). These receptors came from an adult woman who had mild COVID-19 (a few samples of this study predate the infection). Cell type and time point are not known. Both conserved end residues are part of each CDR3. The order of the fields is J gene, D gene, V gene, clone size, CDR3 protein, CDR3 DNA. A D gene is named only where the DNA matches it firmly. Not all rows give a size; the values are once, few, many and, for expanded clones, a class.

TRBJ2-7,TRBD1,TRBV12-3/TRBV12-4,many,CASSSRHRGLRYEQYF,TGTGCCAGCAGTTCACGTCACAGGGGCCTCCGCTACGAGCAGTACTTC
TRBJ2-2,TRBD2,TRBV12-3/TRBV12-4,.,CASSLMRGGRTGELFF,TGTGCCAGCTCCTTAATGCGGGGGGGCCGCACCGGGGAGCTGTTTTTT
TRBJ1-5,.,TRBV24-1,once,CATSAPGNQPQHF,TGTGCCACCAGTGCGCCGGGAAATCAGCCCCAGCATTTT
TRBJ2-1,TRBD2,TRBV20-1,.,CSASGLAGVREQFF,TGCAGTGCTTCTGGACTAGCGGGGGTTAGGGAGCAGTTCTTC
TRBJ2-3,TRBD1,TRBV6-6,few,CASSGATGGFSTDTQYF,TGTGCCAGCAGTGGGGCAACAGGGGGCTTTAGCACAGATACGCAGTATTTT
TRBJ2-3,.,TRBV6-1,.,CASSDLSGADTQYF,TGTGCCAGCAGTGATCTGTCGGGAGCAGATACGCAGTATTTT
TRBJ2-5,.,TRBV6-5,few,CASSYLTTGKETQYF,TGTGCCAGCAGTTACCTCACTACAGGGAAAGAGACCCAGTACTTC
TRBJ1-2,TRBD1,TRBV12-3/TRBV12-4,few,CASSPSDRDYGYTF,TGTGCCAGCAGCCCTTCAGACAGGGACTATGGCTACACCTTC
TRBJ1-1,TRBD1,TRBV20-1,once,CSAEGALNTEAFF,TGCAGTGCGGAGGGGGCCCTTAACACTGAAGCTTTCTTT
TRBJ1-3,.,TRBV5-6,few,CASSLVSGSGNTIYF,TGTGCCAGCAGCTTGGTGTCCGGGTCTGGAAACACCATATATTTT
TRBJ2-2,.,TRBV10-3,.,CAISVTLYSGQGPGTGELFF,TGTGCCATCAGCGTTACCCTCTATTCCGGCCAGGGGCCGGGCACCGGGGAGCTGTTTTTT
TRBJ2-2,TRBD1,TRBV29-1,.,CSANLQGTANTGELFF,TGCAGCGCTAACCTACAGGGGACAGCGAACACCGGGGAGCTGTTTTTT
TRBJ2-3,.,TRBV6-6,few,CASGRPTSDTQYF,TGTGCCAGCGGGCGGCCCACGTCAGATACGCAGTATTTT
TRBJ2-5,.,TRBV12-3/TRBV12-4,few,CASSFGGRVFQETQYF,TGTGCCAGCAGTTTTGGGGGGCGGGTCTTTCAAGAGACCCAGTACTTC
TRBJ2-3,.,TRBV27,once,CASSSILRLGGTDTQYF,TGTGCCAGCAGTTCCATTCTCAGGCTGGGGGGCACAGATACGCAGTATTTT
TRBJ2-7,TRBD1,TRBV2,.,CASSGYRGEQYF,TGTGCCAGCAGTGGATACAGGGGCGAGCAGTACTTC
TRBJ1-2,TRBD1,TRBV30,.,CAWSDWTGGVSNYGYTF,TGTGCCTGGAGTGATTGGACAGGGGGCGTAAGCAACTATGGCTACACCTTC
TRBJ1-6,.,TRBV7-9,.,CASSPAQGPNSPLHF,TGTGCCAGCAGCCCCGCCCAGGGGCCGAATTCACCCCTCCACTTT
TRBJ2-1,.,TRBV7-2,.,CASSIHGPLLGNEQFF,TGTGCCAGCAGCATTCACGGGCCCCTTCTTGGCAATGAGCAGTTCTTC
TRBJ1-1,.,TRBV20-1,.,CSAPVRAKNTEAFF,TGCAGTGCTCCGGTCAGGGCTAAAAACACTGAAGCTTTCTTT
TRBJ1-2,.,TRBV4-3,many,CASSQVEGGNYGYTF,TGCGCCAGCAGCCAAGTCGAAGGGGGGAACTATGGCTACACCTTC
TRBJ2-3,.,TRBV25-1,.,CASVRDTSTDTQYF,TGTGCCAGCGTGCGGGATACTAGCACAGATACGCAGTATTTT
TRBJ1-2,TRBD1,TRBV3-1,few,CASSHATGTGYGYTF,TGTGCCAGCAGCCATGCGACAGGGACTGGCTATGGCTACACCTTC
TRBJ2-7,.,TRBV27,few,CASSGTGDWTSEAYEQYF,TGTGCCAGCAGCGGGACAGGGGACTGGACTAGCGAGGCCTACGAGCAGTACTTC
TRBJ1-1,TRBD1,TRBV9,.,CASSPGQGYGNTEAFF,TGTGCCAGCAGCCCGGGACAGGGTTATGGGAACACTGAAGCTTTCTTT
TRBJ1-3,.,TRBV4-1,.,CASSQDPRSGNTIYF,TGCGCCAGCAGCCAAGATCCCCGCTCTGGAAACACCATATATTTT
TRBJ2-7,.,TRBV29-1,many,CSVAPYTDLDEQYF,TGCAGCGTCGCTCCCTATACAGATCTCGACGAGCAGTACTTC
TRBJ2-1,TRBD2,TRBV2,.,CASRASGGYNEQFF,TGTGCCAGCAGAGCTAGCGGGGGCTACAATGAGCAGTTCTTC
TRBJ2-3,TRBD2,TRBV5-1,many,CASSLGGGRTDTQYF,TGCGCCAGCAGCTTGGGCGGGGGGCGTACAGATACGCAGTATTTT
TRBJ2-7,.,TRBV25-1,few,CASSVGAGEQYF,TGTGCCAGCAGTGTCGGCGCTGGCGAGCAGTACTTC
TRBJ2-7,.,TRBV5-6,many,CASRRQVSSYEQYF,TGTGCCAGCAGGCGACAGGTTAGCTCCTACGAGCAGTACTTC
TRBJ2-7,.,TRBV6-5,.,CASGLRQGFYEQYF,TGTGCCAGCGGCTTAAGGCAGGGGTTTTACGAGCAGTACTTC
TRBJ2-7,TRBD2,TRBV18,.,CASSPPYSSGGRITYEQYF,TGTGCCAGCTCACCACCGTATTCTAGCGGGGGCCGAATAACCTACGAGCAGTACTTC
TRBJ2-5,TRBD1,TRBV29-1,few,CSAQTGAQETQYF,TGCAGCGCCCAGACAGGGGCACAGGAGACCCAGTACTTC
TRBJ1-1,.,TRBV4-1,few,CASSRPAATEAFF,TGCGCCAGCAGCCGACCCGCGGCCACTGAAGCTTTCTTT
TRBJ1-1,.,TRBV30,few,CAWSLEMNTEAFF,TGTGCCTGGAGTTTAGAGATGAACACTGAAGCTTTCTTT
TRBJ2-1,.,TRBV7-3,.,CASSSTLASSYNEQFF,TGTGCCAGCAGCTCGACCCTAGCAAGCTCCTACAATGAGCAGTTCTTC
TRBJ2-1,TRBD2,TRBV4-2,few,CASSLSLAGSVSYNEQFF,TGTGCCAGCAGCCTGAGCTTAGCGGGGTCCGTCTCCTACAATGAGCAGTTCTTC
TRBJ1-1,.,TRBV27,.,CASSFREFGYTEAFF,TGTGCCAGCTCCTTCAGAGAGTTTGGGTACACTGAAGCTTTCTTT
TRBJ2-1,TRBD1,TRBV11-1,.,CASSVDRGSYNEQFF,TGTGCCAGCAGCGTTGACAGGGGCTCCTACAATGAGCAGTTCTTC
TRBJ1-5,.,TRBV5-1,few,CASSPGPRSDQPQHF,TGCGCCAGCAGCCCGGGCCCTAGGTCGGATCAGCCCCAGCATTTT
TRBJ2-1,.,TRBV5-1,few,CASSSVGDYNEQFF,TGCGCCAGCAGCTCCGTGGGGGACTACAATGAGCAGTTCTTC
TRBJ2-3,TRBD2,TRBV29-1,few,CSVLAGGNTDTQYF,TGCAGCGTGCTAGCGGGGGGGAATACAGATACGCAGTATTTT
TRBJ2-5,.,TRBV7-9,.,CASSLISKETQYF,TGTGCCAGCAGCTTAATCTCAAAAGAGACCCAGTACTTC
TRBJ2-1,.,TRBV5-8,few,CASSSTRVDEQFF,TGTGCCAGCAGCTCGACCAGGGTGGATGAGCAGTTCTTC
TRBJ1-3,.,TRBV2,.,CASRDSLLGNTIYF,TGTGCCAGCAGAGACAGTCTGTTAGGAAACACCATATATTTT
TRBJ2-3,TRBD1,TRBV7-9,.,CASSLRRGLADTQYF,TGTGCCAGCAGCCTAAGAAGGGGGCTAGCAGATACGCAGTATTTT
TRBJ1-1,.,TRBV7-9,.,CASSGGYNTEAFF,TGTGCCAGCAGTGGGGGGTACAACACTGAAGCTTTCTTT
TRBJ2-1,TRBD2,TRBV4-1,.,CASSLHPHGGAGNEQFF,TGCGCCAGCAGCCTTCACCCCCACGGGGGGGCCGGGAATGAGCAGTTCTTC
TRBJ2-3,.,TRBV6-5,.,CASSYSRAGTDTQYF,TGTGCCAGCAGTTACTCGCGGGCTGGGACAGATACGCAGTATTTT